The TCR beta chain described here comes from a study of shared clonotypes between healthy human individuals. On this clone: What it recognizes is unknown.

In the authors' methods: Filtering differed, since immunoSEQ gave only junction sequences and no quality scores. TCRdb keeps only in-frame clones here, not all; method: immunoSEQ multiplex PCR. That table furnishes V, J and clone size, whereas the DNA furnished D and trimming. There are some 650,000 clones in the sample; around 97% occur only once, and 0.057% lies in the top ten. Overall study results and limits: Inspection by rarefaction showed sorted-subset sequencing to be incomplete despite large depth.

Trimming took off 4 bases at V and 4 bases at J, with 14 bases between the two ends. CDR1 is SGHRS, CDR2 YFSETQ, per germline. The CDR3 runs to 14 residues. Everyone who donated was a Caucasian adult who lived in Nashville, Tennessee. The chain recombines TRBV5-1 with TRBJ1-2, with a tentative D call TRBD1 (5 bases). This receptor was obtained from a woman in her thirties in good health. The specimen was naive CD4+ T cells sorted from blood. The subset denotes: CD45RA+ positively selected. The CDR3 sequence is CASSPGDGGYGYTF. In nucleotides, the CDR3 is TGCGCCAGCAGCCCCGGGGATGGGGGCTATGGCTACACCTTC.